These 30 T cell receptor beta chains were all obtained from the same sample, sequenced in a study of human thymus T cells. Thymus specimens were resections from corrective heart surgery. Assay: immunoSEQ multiplex PCR; the TCRdb copy retains only in-frame clones and omits some. The data contain 120,000 or so clones, around 94% of them singletons. Sample: thymus tissue. The receptors originated from a boy in the first two years of life with a congenital heart defect but otherwise immunologically healthy.

The chain uses TRBV9 and TRBJ2-5; 10 bases line up with TRBD2. CDR1 and CDR2 (germline): SGDLS, YYNGEE. The ends lost 0 bases at V and 2 bases at J; junction bases unmatched: 10. This CDR3 is built from 18 residues. The chain's CDR3 is CASSVEGAGGPGQETQYF. CDR3 coding DNA: TGTGCCAGCAGCGTAGAGGGAGCGGGGGGGCCGGGGCAAGAGACCCAGTACTTC.

This clone was seen only a few times. The chain joins TRBV5-1 to TRBJ1-1; 10 nucleotides line up with TRBD1. V was pared by 4 bases and J by 2 bases, with 11 bases of the junction left unmatched. There are 17 residues in the CDR3. Germline V CDR1 and CDR2: SGHRS, YFSETQ. As DNA, the CDR3 is TGCGCCAGCAGCGAGTCGGGACAGGGGTTATCAAACACTGAAGCTTTCTTT. This encodes CASSESGQGLSNTEAFF.

V is TRBV30 and J is TRBJ1-2, with 7 bases identical to TRBD1. Per the germline V gene, CDR1 is GTSNPN and CDR2 is SVGIG (reference sequence). Trimming cost V 3 bases and J 3 bases; bases outside gene matches: 16. The CDR3 is 17 residues long. The CDR3 sequence is CAWSLAKKDRTHYGYTF. In DNA form, the CDR3 reads TGTGCCTGGAGCTTAGCGAAGAAGGACAGGACACACTATGGCTACACCTTC.

This chain uses TRBV9 with TRBJ2-1; 11 bases align to TRBD2. Germline assignment: CDR1 SGDLS and CDR2 YYNGEE. The CDR3 runs to 18 residues. With 0 bases clipped from V and 2 bases from J, the junction kept 7 bases outside the gene matches. CDR3 sequence: CASSVEGSGGATYNEQFF. The DNA of the CDR3 is TGTGCCAGCAGCGTAGAGGGTAGCGGGGGGGCGACCTACAATGAGCAGTTCTTC.

This chain links TRBV4-3 with TRBJ1-2; 7 positions match TRBD1. Germline V gene data show CDR1 as LGHNA and CDR2 as YSLEER. This CDR3 has 13 amino acids. V lost 1 base to trimming and J lost 8 bases; unmatched junction nucleotides: 4. CDR3 sequence (DNA): TGCGCCAGCAGCCAAGGGGACAGCGAGGGCTACACCTTC. Encoded protein: CASSQGDSEGYTF.

The rearrangement joins TRBV9 to TRBJ2-7, with 9 bases fitting TRBD1. Germline-derived CDR1 and CDR2 are SGDLS and YYNGEE. The V and J ends lost 3 bases and 3 bases, in that order; junction bases with no gene match: 10. The CDR3 covers 16 residues. The DNA for the CDR3 is TGTGCCAGCAGCGACAAGGGACAGGGAAGGGACTACGAGCAGTACTTC. It yields the protein CASSDKGQGRDYEQYF.

This clone was picked up one time. The chain employs TRBV7-2 and TRBJ2-3; 12 nucleotides match TRBD2. This CDR3 comprises 17 residues. Trimming took 5 bases from V and 2 from J; bases not matched to a gene: 8. Germline lookup yields CDR1 SGHTA and CDR2 FQGNSA. Here the CDR3 DNA reads TGTGCCAGCAGCCCCCGGACTAGCGGGGCCCCCACAGATACGCAGTATTTT. It is translated as CASSPRTSGAPTDTQYF.

The chain has TRBV7-2 and TRBJ2-5; TRBD2 is a possible D gene (5 bases). Germline CDR1 SGHTA, CDR2 FQGNSA. The CDR3 covers 16 residues. Between the trimmed V and J ends, which lost 3 bases and 2 bases, there was a span of 16 bases. CDR3 nucleotide sequence: TGTGCCAGCAGCTTCCGGGATCCGGCACAACAAGAGACCCAGTACTTC. Residues: CASSFRDPAQQETQYF.

The chain uses TRBV7-2 and TRBJ2-3; 7 positions agree with TRBD2. There are 17 residues in the CDR3. Trimming at V came to 5 bases and at J to 0 bases, leaving 11 bases not matched to a gene. In germline, CDR1 is SGHTA, CDR2 FQGNSA. As DNA, the CDR3 is TGTGCCAGCAGCCCGCCGGGCGGGGAGGGGAGCACAGATACGCAGTATTTT. Translated, it gives CASSPPGGEGSTDTQYF.

The chain combines TRBV4-1 with TRBJ2-2, with 7 bases aligning to TRBD1. The CDR3 totals 14 residues. Germline loops: CDR1 MGHRA, CDR2 YSYEKL. The J segment lost 6 bases and the V segment lost 1 base, leaving 2 bases of the junction unmatched. The CDR3 DNA reads TGCGCCAGCAGCCAAGGGCAGGGGGCCGGGGAGCTGTTTTTT. It translates to CASSQGQGAGELFF.

DNA for the CDR3: TGTGCCAGCAGCGCCCAGACAGGGAAGGAGGGCTACACCTTC. Its translation: CASSAQTGKEGYTF. This rearrangement joins TRBV5-4 to TRBJ1-2; 7 bases line up with TRBD1. The germline V gene encodes CDR1 SGHNT and CDR2 YYREEE (reference sequence). V was pared by 4 bases and J by 8 bases, with 11 bases of the junction left unmatched. The CDR3 consists of 14 residues.

The rearrangement joins TRBV5-1 to TRBJ2-1; 13 nucleotides match TRBD2. V dropped 5 bases and J dropped 1; count of bases not matched to a gene: 9. The V gene's germline CDR1 is SGHRS and CDR2 YFSETQ. The CDR3 is made up of 18 amino acids. CDR3 sequence (DNA): TGCGCCAGCAGTCAAGTCGGACTAGCGGGGGATTCCTACAATGAGCAGTTCTTC. This translates into CASSQVGLAGDSYNEQFF.

The CDR3 spells CASSLALRAYEQYF. DNA for the CDR3: TGTGCCAGCAGCTTAGCGCTGAGAGCCTACGAGCAGTACTTC. The chain uses TRBV7-2 and TRBJ2-7; D not resolved. V dropped 0 bases and J dropped 2 bases, with 8 bases sitting between them. CDR3 length: 14 amino acids. The germline gives CDR1 SGHTA, CDR2 FQGNSA.

The chain couples TRBV9 to TRBJ2-7; D may match TRBD1 or TRBD2 (5 bases each). Germline CDR1 reads SGDLS; CDR2 reads YYNGEE. CDR3 length: 17 residues. Deletions cut 0 bases from V and 2 bases from J, with 18 bases between. CDR3 nucleotide sequence: TGTGCCAGCAGCGTAGCCCCCTGGGGTCAGGGACCCTACGAGCAGTACTTC. Translation: CASSVAPWGQGPYEQYF.

This rearrangement joins TRBV6-9 to TRBJ1-2; D not certain. The CDR3 contains 14 residues. Germline CDR1 is MNHGY and CDR2 is SVAAGI. V was cut by 2 bases and J by 4 bases, with 11 bases left in between. The CDR3 protein is CASSYGRGCYGYTF. As DNA, the CDR3 is TGTGCCAGCAGTTATGGGCGGGGATGCTATGGCTACACCTTC.

This clone was detected once. CDR3 coding DNA: TGTGCCAGCAGCACAGGGACAGGATACGAGCAGTACTTC. This translates into CASSTGTGYEQYF. This chain joins TRBV7-3 and TRBJ2-7; 8 bases are shared with TRBD1. The CDR3 covers 13 residues. Germline trimming cut 5 bases from V and 4 bases from J; bases unmatched to any gene: 4. The germline V gene has CDR1 SGHTA and CDR2 FQGTGA.

This clone came up once. The V and J genes are TRBV6-5 and TRBJ2-2; 8 bases agree with TRBD1. Trimming took 6 bases from V and 7 from J; bases not matched to a gene: 4. The CDR3 spans 13 residues. CDR1 and CDR2 (germline): MNHEY, SVGAGI. The CDR3 sequence: CASRRTGSGELFF. CDR3 nucleotides: TGTGCCAGCAGAAGGACAGGGAGCGGGGAGCTGTTTTTT.

The CDR3: CASSTQGGGEAFF. DNA of the CDR3: TGTGCCAGCAGCACACAGGGAGGAGGGGAAGCTTTCTTT. The chain combines TRBV13 with TRBJ1-1; TRBD1 is a possible D gene (6 bases). Trimming left V 5 bases short and J 8 bases short, with 15 bases between. Germline CDR1 reads PRHDT; CDR2 reads FYEKMQ (reference sequence). This CDR3 has 13 residues.

The chain recombines TRBV14 with TRBJ2-3, with a possible D match to TRBD1 (6 bases). The CDR3 sequence is 13 residues long. CDR1 and CDR2 (germline): SGHDN, FVKESK. V was trimmed by 5 bases and J by 4 bases, leaving 10 bases between them. CDR3 DNA sequence: TGTGCCAGCAGCTTAAGGACAGCAGATACGCAGTATTTT. Amino acid sequence: CASSLRTADTQYF.

This clone was seen only once. This sequence joins TRBV30 and TRBJ1-6; a weak D match, TRBD1 (5 bases). The germline V and J ends were trimmed by 0 bases and 2 bases, with 14 bases remaining between them. CDR3 length: 17 amino acids. Germline V gene lookup returns CDR1 GTSNPN and CDR2 SVGIG (reference sequence). The CDR3 sequence is CAWSVQGGETYNSPLHF. In DNA form, the CDR3 reads TGTGCCTGGAGTGTACAAGGAGGGGAAACCTATAATTCACCCCTCCACTTT.

The CDR3 region has the DNA TGTGCCAGCAGTTTTCGTCCCGAATGCAGGCCCTACGAGCAGTACTTC. Translation: CASSFRPECRPYEQYF. The chain uses TRBV28 and TRBJ2-7, with no clear D. V lost 3 bases and J lost 2, with 17 bases in between. The V gene's germline CDR1 is MDHEN and CDR2 SYDVKM. The CDR3 is 16 residues long.

This clone was seen a single time. The chain links TRBV15 to TRBJ1-1; a weak D match, TRBD1 (6 bases). Trimming cost V 5 bases and J 0 bases, with 16 bases left between them. Per germline, CDR1 LNHNV and CDR2 YYDKDF (reference sequence). The CDR3 consists of 16 residues. CDR3 bases: TGTGCCACCAGCGTACGATCGGGACACCTGAACACTGAAGCTTTCTTT. This encodes CATSVRSGHLNTEAFF.

The chain uses TRBV5-5 and TRBJ1-6; D gene ambiguous. The germline V and J ends were trimmed by 4 bases and 7 bases, with 15 bases remaining between them. The CDR3 consists of 15 residues. Germline V gene sequence: CDR1 SGHKS, CDR2 YYEKEE (reference sequence). CDR3 nucleotides: TGTGCCAGCAGCGGTACCTGGACGGTAAATTCACCCCTCCACTTT. Translating it yields CASSGTWTVNSPLHF.

The J gene is TRBJ1-4, the V gene TRBV6-5; D is ambiguous. CDR1 and CDR2 from the germline V gene are MNHEY and SVGAGI. The V end was cut by 5 bases, the J end by 6 bases, with 13 bases between. This CDR3 region has 14 residues. The CDR3 DNA reads TGTGCCAGCAGTCCTCGGCACCCTGATGAAAAACTGTTTTTT. Residues: CASSPRHPDEKLFF.

This sequence joins TRBV28 and TRBJ2-7; no firm D call. The CDR3 has 16 residues. Trimming left V 3 bases short and J 0 bases short, with 15 bases between. Germline V gene lookup returns CDR1 MDHEN and CDR2 SYDVKM. CDR3 in amino acids: CASSLTLIRSSYEQYF. As DNA, the CDR3 is TGTGCCAGCAGTTTGACACTAATAAGGAGCTCCTACGAGCAGTACTTC. The complete variable domain, with remaining parts taken from reference TRBV28 and TRBJ2-7, reads DVKVTQSSRYLVKRTGEKVFLECVQDMDHENMFWYRQDPGLGLRLIYFSYDVKMKEKGDIPEGYSVSREKKERFSLILESASTNQTSMYLCASSLTLIRSSYEQYFGPGTRLTVT.

The CDR3 protein is CASSYNGRGKNSPLHF. The CDR3 region has the DNA TGTGCCAGCAGTTATAATGGGAGAGGGAAGAATTCACCCCTCCACTTT. The chain couples TRBV6-5 to TRBJ1-6; unclear D gene. The V and J ends lost 3 bases and 7 bases respectively, with 16 bases between them. Germline V gives CDR1 MNHEY, CDR2 SVGAGI. CDR3 length equals 16 residues.

This rearrangement joins TRBV7-9 to TRBJ1-6, with 9 bases aligning to TRBD1. The junction had 10 bases not matched to a gene; V was cut back by 1 base and J by 6 bases. In germline, CDR1 is SEHNR, CDR2 FQNEAQ (reference sequence). The CDR3 runs to 18 residues. CDR3 coding DNA: TGTGCCAGCAGCTTAGGGGACAGGGAACAACTCTCTAATTCACCCCTCCACTTT. It is translated as CASSLGDREQLSNSPLHF.

This clone was counted a single time. The rearrangement links TRBV6-1 to TRBJ2-7; TRBD1 aligns across 9 bases. The length of the CDR3 is 14 residues. Germline lookup yields CDR1 MNHNS and CDR2 SASEGT. The V gene end was trimmed by 4 bases and the J gene end by 4 bases; junction bases not matched to a gene: 5. Written as DNA, the CDR3 is TGTGCCAGCAGTGGTGGGACAGGGCGATACGAGCAGTACTTC. It translates to CASSGGTGRYEQYF.

The rearrangement joins TRBV19 to TRBJ1-1; no firm D call. The CDR3 is made up of 14 amino acids. Per germline, CDR1 LNHDA and CDR2 SQIVND (reference sequence). Trimming stripped 7 bases from V and 3 bases from J, with 15 bases between. CDR3 sequence: CASTARGGDTEAFF. The CDR3 bases are TGTGCCAGTACCGCACGGGGTGGGGACACTGAAGCTTTCTTT.

This chain's CDR3 is CAVWGVGEQFF. The CDR3 DNA sequence: TGTGCCGTCTGGGGGGTCGGTGAGCAGTTCTTC. V usage is TRBV10-3 and J usage is TRBJ2-1; a possible D gene is TRBD2 (6 bases). The V gene lost 11 bases and the J gene lost 9 bases, with 14 bases spanning the gap. In germline, CDR1 is ENHRY, CDR2 SYGVKD. The CDR3 sequence is 11 residues long.